This T cell receptor (beta chain) was sequenced in a study of shared clonotypes between healthy human individuals. Notes on the study in general: A handful of donors shared approximately 5% of their naive CD4 clonotypes.

Comment on this clone: Antigen unknown.

V was clipped by 9 bases and J by 12 bases; unmatched bases: 17. The CDR3 has 15 amino acids. Germline CDR1 LNHDA, CDR2 SQIVND (reference sequence). Clones were sequenced by immunoSEQ multiplex PCR, and TCRdb holds only the in-frame ones, with some missing. This table has over a million clones, 96% appearing once. The rearrangement links TRBV19 to TRBJ2-1; 10 nucleotides align to TRBD1. The sequence came from a man aged 25-45 years in good health. The sample comprised naive CD4+ T cells sorted from blood. This sample's subset: CD45RA+ positively selected. CDR3 protein: CASRWGTGDRIGQFF. The CDR3 coding sequence is TGTGCCAGCAGGTGGGGGACAGGGGATCGGATTGGGCAGTTCTTC.